These 4 T cell receptor beta chains were sequenced from one sample in a study of blood T cell repertoires in COVID-19. Measured with immunoSEQ multiplex PCR; TCRdb has only the in-frame clones, and not every one. The sample lists roughly 200,000 clones, 80% to 90% occurring once. Sample: peripheral blood. The origin of the receptors is an elderly woman with acute or convalescent COVID-19.

CDR3 DNA sequence: TGTGCCAGCAGCCAGGCACAGAATCAGCCCCAGCATTTT. Translated: CASSQAQNQPQHF. This chain links TRBV4-2 with TRBJ1-5; no clear D. V was trimmed by 3 bases and J by 4 bases, leaving 7 bases between them. The V gene's germline CDR1 is LGHNA and CDR2 YNFKEQ. The CDR3 spans 13 residues.

The chain uses TRBV2 and TRBJ2-7, with TRBD2 matching 7 bases. This CDR3 comprises 14 residues. Germline CDR1 is SNHLY and CDR2 is FYNNEI. Germline trimming cut 0 bases from V and 1 base from J; bases unmatched to any gene: 0. In nucleotides, the CDR3 is TGTGCCAGCAGTGAAGCGGGGGGGTCCTACGAGCAGTACTTC. It translates to CASSEAGGSYEQYF.

V gene TRBV27 combines with J gene TRBJ1-5, with 8 bases matching TRBD1. With V trimmed by 11 bases and J by 7 bases, 10 bases remained unmatched. The CDR3 extends over 13 amino acids. CDR1 and CDR2 (germline): MNHEY, SMNVEV (reference sequence). This CDR3 reads CAAGGQGGQPQHF. The CDR3 DNA sequence: TGTGCCGCCGGAGGACAGGGAGGACAGCCCCAGCATTTT.

V is TRBV9 and J is TRBJ2-5; D is ambiguous. CDR3 length: 15 residues. V shed 0 bases and J shed 5 bases, with 14 bases lying between them. CDR1 is SGDLS, CDR2 YYNGEE, per germline. The CDR3, as DNA: TGTGCCAGCAGCGTAGCTGGCTACCCGAGGGAGACCCAGTACTTC. This gives the protein CASSVAGYPRETQYF.